These 15 T cell receptor beta chains originate from one sample sequenced in a study of shared clonotypes between healthy human individuals. Only in-frame clones appear in the TCRdb table, and some are missing; sequencing was by immunoSEQ multiplex PCR. This repertoire shows approximately 1,000,000 clones, 77% found once; its top ten account for 0.89%. Sequenced: memory CD4+ T cells from PBMCs. Noted subset: CD45RA-negative fraction. All receptors derive from a man between 18 and 29 years old in good health. Some clones in this sample may be carry-over from other donors' samples.

The chain uses TRBV7-2 and TRBJ2-1; D is perhaps TRBD2 (5 bases). CDR1 is SGHTA and CDR2 is FQGNSA in the germline V gene. Trimming removed 2 bases at V and 2 bases at J, with 10 bases between. The CDR3 is made up of 15 amino acids. The CDR3 sequence: CASSLHRDPYNEQFF. DNA for the CDR3: TGTGCCAGCAGCTTACACCGGGATCCCTACAATGAGCAGTTCTTC.

This clone came up a few times. The V and J genes are TRBV6-5 and TRBJ1-2, with TRBD1 as a possible D gene (6 bases). CDR1 and CDR2 (germline): MNHEY, SVGAGI. The CDR3 is 14 amino acids. V gave up 6 bases and J gave up 6 bases, with 17 bases separating them. Here the CDR3 DNA reads TGTGCCAGCAGCCGGGCAGGGGATCCAAATGGCTACACCTTC. Residues: CASSRAGDPNGYTF.

This chain links TRBV11-3 with TRBJ2-3; TRBD2 agrees at 10 bases. The CDR3 has 15 residues. The germline CDR1 and CDR2 sequences are SGHNT and YENEEA. The J segment lost 3 bases and the V segment lost 5 bases, leaving 5 bases of the junction unmatched. The CDR3 reads CASSQAGGPTDTQYF. The CDR3 bases are TGTGCCAGCAGCCAAGCGGGAGGGCCGACAGATACGCAGTATTTT.

This clone was seen a few times. The rearrangement joins TRBV7-2 to TRBJ1-1; 10 positions agree with TRBD1. The CDR3 is 14 amino acids. The V and J ends lost 5 bases and 3 bases, in that order; junction bases with no gene match: 3. Germline assignment: CDR1 SGHTA and CDR2 FQGNSA. CDR3 region: CASSRDRGDTEAFF. Written as DNA, the CDR3 is TGTGCCAGCAGCCGGGACAGGGGTGACACTGAAGCTTTCTTT.

The V gene is TRBV28, the J gene TRBJ1-2; maybe TRBD1 (6 bases). With 4 bases removed from V and 7 bases from J, the gap between germline ends came to 16 bases. Per the germline V gene, CDR1 is MDHEN and CDR2 is SYDVKM. The CDR3 length is 14 residues. Written as DNA, the CDR3 is TGTGCCAGCAGTTACGACAGGTCTTGGCGTGGCTACACCTTC. The encoded protein is CASSYDRSWRGYTF.

On this clone itself: A junction end diverges from the germline sequence, so it may reflect a read error. The chain combines TRBV2 with TRBJ1-6; D unclear. The CDR3 is 13 residues long. Germline V CDR1 and CDR2: SNHLY, FYNNEI. The CDR3 sequence: CASREEWGSPLHF. CDR3 DNA sequence: TGTGCCAGCAGAGAAGAGTGGGGTTCACCCCTCCACTTT.

The chain recombines TRBV4-3 with TRBJ2-3; D not certain. This CDR3 has 15 amino acids. Germline V gives CDR1 LGHNA, CDR2 YSLEER. V lost 0 bases to trimming and J lost 0 bases, with 7 bases between them. The CDR3 loop reads CASSQEKWSTDTQYF. CDR3 DNA: TGCGCCAGCAGCCAAGAAAAGTGGAGCACAGATACGCAGTATTTT.

The CDR3: CASRDSPYQPQHF. The CDR3, as DNA: TGTGCCAGCAGGGACAGCCCCTATCAGCCCCAGCATTTT. The V call is TRBV28, the J call TRBJ1-5; possible D gene TRBD1, 6 bases. Germline CDR1 is MDHEN and CDR2 is SYDVKM. The CDR3 sequence is 13 residues long. V lost 6 bases to trimming and J lost 5 bases, with 11 bases between them.

V gene TRBV5-4 combines with J gene TRBJ1-1; maybe TRBD1 (6 bases). Looked up from germline, CDR1 is SGHNT and CDR2 is YYREEE (reference sequence). This CDR3 spans 14 amino acids. V lost 0 bases and J 5 bases, leaving 11 bases between the germline ends. For the CDR3, the DNA is TGTGCCAGCAGCTTGGTGGCAGGGGTGACTGAAGCTTTCTTT. This translates into CASSLVAGVTEAFF.

The genes are TRBV6-5 and TRBJ2-7, with TRBD2 matching 11 bases. There are 15 residues in the CDR3. CDR1 is MNHEY and CDR2 is SVGAGI in the germline V gene. V lost 0 bases to trimming and J lost 4 bases; unmatched junction nucleotides: 2. The CDR3 DNA reads as TGTGCCAGCAGTTACTCACTAGCGGGAGATTACGAGCAGTACTTC. The encoded protein is CASSYSLAGDYEQYF.

This sequence joins TRBV29-1 and TRBJ1-2; D gene unclear. CDR3 length equals 12 residues. Germline CDR1 reads SQVTM; CDR2 reads ANQGSEA. Trimming took off 3 bases at V and 5 bases at J, with 10 bases between the two ends. The CDR3 DNA follows: TGCAGCGTTGACCACTATCGGTATGGCTACACCTTC. Encoded protein: CSVDHYRYGYTF.

This clone was seen more than once but under ten times. A much larger clone differs from this one at a single base, so this may be a read error. The chain recombines TRBV2 with TRBJ2-3, with 9 positions matching TRBD1. There are 13 residues in the CDR3. CDR1 and CDR2 from the germline V gene are SNHLY and FYNNEI. J lost 6 bases, V lost 6 bases, and 4 bases had no gene match. The CDR3 protein is CASSTGGADTQYF. CDR3 bases: TGTGCCAGCAGCACAGGGGGCGCCGATACGCAGTATTTT. Using reference TRBV2 and TRBJ2-3 for the parts outside the CDR3, the full variable domain is EPEVTQTPSHQVTQMGQEVILRCVPISNHLYFYWYRQILGQKVEFLVSFYNNEISEKSEIFDDQFSVERPDGSNFTLKIRSTKLEDSAMYFCASSTGGADTQYFGPGTRLTVL.

V and J are TRBV6-6 and TRBJ1-1, with D maybe TRBD1 (5 bases). The CDR3 is made up of 14 amino acids. Germline assignment: CDR1 MNHNY and CDR2 SVGAGI (reference sequence). V lost 5 bases to trimming and J lost 3 bases, with 13 bases between them. CDR3 nucleotides: TGTGCCAGCAGTGTCCAGGGTGCCTACACTGAAGCTTTCTTT. This sequence encodes CASSVQGAYTEAFF.

The V gene is TRBV7-8, the J gene TRBJ1-2, with no clear D. The CDR3 has 14 amino acids. Germline V gene data show CDR1 as SGHVS and CDR2 as FQNEAQ. Trimming shortened V by 0 bases and J by 10 bases, and 15 bases separated the two germline ends. CDR3 protein: CASSLALWGEDYTF. CDR3 DNA: TGTGCCAGCAGCTTAGCGCTGTGGGGAGAGGACTACACCTTC.

The CDR3 region is CASRGLFGGANNEQFF. The CDR3 DNA reads TGCGCCAGCAGGGGCCTGTTTGGGGGGGCGAACAATGAGCAGTTCTTC. The V and J genes are TRBV4-1 and TRBJ2-1; tentatively, D is TRBD2 (7 bases). Trimming shortened V by 6 bases and J by 5 bases, and 20 bases separated the two germline ends. The CDR3 is made up of 16 amino acids. CDR1 is MGHRA, CDR2 YSYEKL, per germline.